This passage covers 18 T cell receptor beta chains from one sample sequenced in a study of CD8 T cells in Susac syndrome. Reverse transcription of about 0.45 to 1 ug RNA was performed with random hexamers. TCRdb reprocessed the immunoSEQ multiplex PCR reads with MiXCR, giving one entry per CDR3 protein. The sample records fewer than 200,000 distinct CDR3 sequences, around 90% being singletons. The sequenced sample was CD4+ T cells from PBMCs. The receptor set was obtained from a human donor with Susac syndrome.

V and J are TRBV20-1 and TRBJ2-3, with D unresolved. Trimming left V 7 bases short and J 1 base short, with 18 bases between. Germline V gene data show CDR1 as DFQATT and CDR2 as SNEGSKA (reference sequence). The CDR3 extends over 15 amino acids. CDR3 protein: CSVRLPQRGTDTQYF. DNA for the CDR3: TGCAGTGTCCGTCTGCCCCAGAGAGGCACAGATACGCAGTATTTT.

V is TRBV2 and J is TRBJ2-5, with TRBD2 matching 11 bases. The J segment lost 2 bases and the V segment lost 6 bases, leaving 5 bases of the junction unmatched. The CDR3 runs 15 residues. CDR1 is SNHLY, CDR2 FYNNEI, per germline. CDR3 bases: TGTGCCAGCAGACGACTAGCGGGGAGTCAAGAGACCCAGTACTTC. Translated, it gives CASRRLAGSQETQYF.

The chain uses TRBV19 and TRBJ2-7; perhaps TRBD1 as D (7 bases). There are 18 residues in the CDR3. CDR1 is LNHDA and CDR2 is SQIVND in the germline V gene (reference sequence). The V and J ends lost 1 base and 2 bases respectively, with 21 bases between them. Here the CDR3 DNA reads TGTGCCAGTAGTATAGTCCGGAGGCGGGACAGTGAAACCTACGAGCAGTACTTC. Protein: CASSIVRRRDSETYEQYF. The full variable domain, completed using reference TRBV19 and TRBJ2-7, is DGGITQSPKYLFRKEGQNVTLSCEQNLNHDAMYWYRQDPGQGLRLIYYSQIVNDFQKGDIAEGYSVSREKKESFPLTVTSAQKNPTAFYLCASSIVRRRDSETYEQYFGPGTRLTVT.

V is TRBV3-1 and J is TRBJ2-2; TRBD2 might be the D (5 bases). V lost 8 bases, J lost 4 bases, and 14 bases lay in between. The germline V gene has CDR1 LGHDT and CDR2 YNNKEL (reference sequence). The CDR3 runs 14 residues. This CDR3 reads CASRAEGSTGELFF. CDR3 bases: TGTGCCAGCCGGGCCGAGGGAAGCACCGGGGAGCTGTTTTTT. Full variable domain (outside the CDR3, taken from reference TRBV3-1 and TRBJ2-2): DTAVSQTPKYLVTQMGNDKSIKCEQNLGHDTMYWYKQDSKKFLKIMFSYNNKELIINETVPNRFSPKSPDKAHLNLHINSLELGDSAVYFCASRAEGSTGELFFGEGSRLTVL.

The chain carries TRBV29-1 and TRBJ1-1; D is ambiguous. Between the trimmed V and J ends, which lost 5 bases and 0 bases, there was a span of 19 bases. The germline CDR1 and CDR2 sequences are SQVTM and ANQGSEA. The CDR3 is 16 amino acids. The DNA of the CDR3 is TGCAGCGTTATCCGAGGGCCCTCCCTCATGAACACTGAAGCTTTCTTT. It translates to CSVIRGPSLMNTEAFF.

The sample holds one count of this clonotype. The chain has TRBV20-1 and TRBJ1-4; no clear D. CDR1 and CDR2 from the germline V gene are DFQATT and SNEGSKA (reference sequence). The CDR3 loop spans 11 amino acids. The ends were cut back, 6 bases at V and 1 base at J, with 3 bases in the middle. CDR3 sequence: CSAVTNEKLFF. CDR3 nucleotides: TGCAGTGCCGTAACTAATGAAAAACTGTTTTTT.

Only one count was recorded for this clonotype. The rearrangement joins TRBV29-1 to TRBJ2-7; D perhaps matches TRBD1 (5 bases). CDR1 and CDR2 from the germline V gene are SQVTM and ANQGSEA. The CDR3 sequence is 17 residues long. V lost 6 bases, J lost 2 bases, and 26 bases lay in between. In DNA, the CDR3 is TGCAGCGTCCCCTCTGGTAAAGACTGGGGCCCAACCTACGAGCAGTACTTC. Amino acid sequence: CSVPSGKDWGPTYEQYF.

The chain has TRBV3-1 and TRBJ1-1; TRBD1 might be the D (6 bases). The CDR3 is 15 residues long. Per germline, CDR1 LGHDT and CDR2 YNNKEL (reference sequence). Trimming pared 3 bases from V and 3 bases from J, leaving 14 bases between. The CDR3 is CASSHRDMDDTEAFF. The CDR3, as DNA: TGTGCCAGCAGCCACCGGGACATGGACGACACTGAAGCTTTCTTT. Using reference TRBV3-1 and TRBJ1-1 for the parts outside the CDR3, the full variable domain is DTAVSQTPKYLVTQMGNDKSIKCEQNLGHDTMYWYKQDSKKFLKIMFSYNNKELIINETVPNRFSPKSPDKAHLNLHINSLELGDSAVYFCASSHRDMDDTEAFFGQGTRLTVV.

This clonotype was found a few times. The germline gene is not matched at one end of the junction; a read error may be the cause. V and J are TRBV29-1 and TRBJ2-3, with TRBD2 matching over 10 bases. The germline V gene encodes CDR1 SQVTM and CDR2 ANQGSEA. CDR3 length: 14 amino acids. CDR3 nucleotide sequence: TGCAGCGTCGTCGCTAGCGGGGGCACGGATACGCAGTATTTT. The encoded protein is CSVVASGGTDTQYF.

Here the CDR3 DNA reads TGTGCCAGCAGGGAGCAAGGGGGGGGTTACACTGAAGCTTTCTTT. Translation gives CASREQGGGYTEAFF. This chain links TRBV2 with TRBJ1-1; D is possibly TRBD1 (6 bases). Germline V gene sequence: CDR1 SNHLY, CDR2 FYNNEI. The CDR3 has 15 amino acids. Trimming pared 6 bases from V and 3 bases from J, leaving 17 bases between.

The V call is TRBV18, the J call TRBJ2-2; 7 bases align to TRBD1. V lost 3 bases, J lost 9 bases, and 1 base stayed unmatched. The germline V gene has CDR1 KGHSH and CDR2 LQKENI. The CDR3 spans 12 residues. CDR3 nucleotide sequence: TGTGCCAGCTCACCGGGACAGCGGGAGCTGTTTTTT. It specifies CASSPGQRELFF.

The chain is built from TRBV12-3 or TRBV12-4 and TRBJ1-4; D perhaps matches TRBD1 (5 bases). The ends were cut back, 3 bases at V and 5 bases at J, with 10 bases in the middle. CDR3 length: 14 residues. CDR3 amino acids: CASSFRGLNEKLFF. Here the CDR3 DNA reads TGTGCCAGCAGTTTTCGGGGGTTAAATGAAAAACTGTTTTTT.

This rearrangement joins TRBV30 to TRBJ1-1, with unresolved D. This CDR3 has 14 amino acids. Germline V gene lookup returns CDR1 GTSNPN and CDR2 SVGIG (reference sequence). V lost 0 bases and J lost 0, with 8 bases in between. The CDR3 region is CAWSVLTLNTEAFF. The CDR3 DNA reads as TGTGCCTGGAGTGTACTAACGCTGAACACTGAAGCTTTCTTT.

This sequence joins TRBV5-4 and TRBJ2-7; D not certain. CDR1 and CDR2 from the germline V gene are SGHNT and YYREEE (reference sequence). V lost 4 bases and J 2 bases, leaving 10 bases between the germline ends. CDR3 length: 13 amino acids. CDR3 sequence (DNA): TGTGCCAGCAGCGTTTTCGGCGCCTACGAGCAGTACTTC. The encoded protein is CASSVFGAYEQYF.

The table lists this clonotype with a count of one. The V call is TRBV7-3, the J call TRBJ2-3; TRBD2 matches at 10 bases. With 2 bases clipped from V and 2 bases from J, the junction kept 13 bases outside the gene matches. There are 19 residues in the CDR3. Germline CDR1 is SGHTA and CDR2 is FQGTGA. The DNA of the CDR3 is TGTGCCAGCAGCTTACGGACCCCCGCTAGCGGGGGAACCACAGATACGCAGTATTTT. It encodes CASSLRTPASGGTTDTQYF.

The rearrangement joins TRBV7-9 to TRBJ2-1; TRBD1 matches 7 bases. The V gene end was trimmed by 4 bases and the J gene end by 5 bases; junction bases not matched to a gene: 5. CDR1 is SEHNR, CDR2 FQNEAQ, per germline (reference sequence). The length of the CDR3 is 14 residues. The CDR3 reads CASSSSGTDNEQFF. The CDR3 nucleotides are TGTGCCAGCAGCTCATCGGGGACAGACAATGAGCAGTTCTTC.

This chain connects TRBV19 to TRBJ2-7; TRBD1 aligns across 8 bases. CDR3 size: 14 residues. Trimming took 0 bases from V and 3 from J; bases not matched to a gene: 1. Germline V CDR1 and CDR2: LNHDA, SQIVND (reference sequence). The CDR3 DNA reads TGTGCCAGTAGTATAGAGACAGGGGACTACGAGCAGTACTTC. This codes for CASSIETGDYEQYF.

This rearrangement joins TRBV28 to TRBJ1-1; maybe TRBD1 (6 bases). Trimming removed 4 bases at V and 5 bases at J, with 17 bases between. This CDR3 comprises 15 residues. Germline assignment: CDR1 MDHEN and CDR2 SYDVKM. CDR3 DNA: TGTGCCAGCAGTTCCTTCAGGGGATCGGAGACTGAAGCTTTCTTT. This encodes CASSSFRGSETEAFF.